One T cell receptor beta chain is described in this entry. This sample stems from a study of blood T cell repertoires in COVID-19. As for the study in general: Sample material is recorded as cDNA or gDNA derived from T cells, B-cell-depleted T cells, or PBMCs.

In the original analysis: For nucleated cells, counts were estimated from reference gene primer amplification. Sequencing used immunoSEQ multiplex PCR; TCRdb keeps in-frame clones, though not all of them. The DNA was the basis for D and trimming; V, J and clone size are from that table. This table holds 130,000 to 150,000 clones, 85% found once. Germline V CDR1 and CDR2: MNHEY, SMNVEV (reference sequence). V shed 3 bases and J 7 bases; nucleotides not matched to a gene: 4. The CDR3 covers 15 residues. The receptor was derived from a woman aged 40 to 55 with active or convalescent COVID-19. Sequenced sample: peripheral blood. The chain is built from TRBV27 and TRBJ1-5; the match to TRBD1 covers 12 bases. The CDR3 protein is CASSLGQGARQPQHF. The CDR3 DNA follows: TGTGCCAGCAGTTTGGGACAGGGGGCTCGGCAGCCCCAGCATTTT.